Presented here are 28 T cell receptor beta chains from one specimen sequenced in a study of blood T cell repertoires in COVID-19 (dated by TCRdb to the early 2020s). Receptor amplification or capture employed the immunoSEQ multiplex PCR assay. The clones in this table, taken by TCRdb from immuneACCESS, are in-frame only. Not every clone is retained; where verified, under half of the shortfall comes from an unresolved V gene, and the cause of the rest is unknown. This sample lists 540,000 or so clones; approximately 88% were detected once. Around 8% of the sample goes to the ten largest clones. The specimen sequenced was peripheral blood. These receptors were collected from a woman aged 50 to 65 with COVID-19, enrolled during active disease.

The V call is TRBV29-1, the J call TRBJ1-4, with D uncertain. Trimming stripped 6 bases from V and 7 bases from J, with 12 bases between. The CDR3 loop spans 12 amino acids. Germline CDR1 and CDR2: SQVTM and ANQGSEA. The DNA of the CDR3 is TGCAGCGTCCGTCCACCGGGTGAAAAACTGTTTTTT. Protein product: CSVRPPGEKLFF. The full variable domain, with the rest looked up from reference TRBV29-1 and TRBJ1-4, is SAVISQKPSRDICQRGTSLTIQCQVDSQVTMMFWYRQQPGQSLTLIATANQGSEATYESGFVIDKFPISRPNLTFSTLTVSNMSPEDSSIYLCSVRPPGEKLFFGSGTQLSVL.

V gene TRBV30 combines with J gene TRBJ1-6, with no clear D. The germline V gene encodes CDR1 GTSNPN and CDR2 SVGIG (reference sequence). V was pared by 2 bases and J by 2 bases, with 22 bases between. This CDR3 is built from 19 residues. The CDR3 region has the DNA TGTGCCTGGAGTTCGTACAGCCTCGGAGGGAAGCCCTATAATTCACCCCTCCACTTT. Translating it yields CAWSSYSLGGKPYNSPLHF.

CDR3 bases: TGTGCCAGCAGCTTCCTACGGGGAGCGGATACGCAGTATTTT. It codes for CASSFLRGADTQYF. The gene calls are TRBV7-2 and TRBJ2-3; D is perhaps TRBD2 (5 bases). This CDR3 comprises 14 residues. The germline CDR1 and CDR2 sequences are SGHTA and FQGNSA. Trimming removed 3 bases from V and 6 bases from J, with 13 bases in between.

The chain has TRBV4-2 and TRBJ1-5, with D possibly being TRBD1 (5 bases). The V end was cut by 6 bases, the J end by 4 bases, with 19 bases between. Germline CDR1 reads LGHNA; CDR2 reads YNFKEQ. CDR3 length: 16 residues. The CDR3 coding sequence is TGTGCCAGCAGTATAATACTCGACAGAATAAATCAGCCCCAGCATTTT. Protein sequence: CASSIILDRINQPQHF.

V is TRBV25-1 and J is TRBJ1-1, with D unclear. V shed 8 bases and J shed 5 bases, with 15 bases lying between them. The germline V gene encodes CDR1 MGHDK and CDR2 SYGVNS. CDR3 length equals 13 residues. The CDR3 DNA reads as TGTGCCAGCGAAACCCGTCCCGGGACTGAAGCTTTCTTT. It codes for CASETRPGTEAFF.

The V and J genes are TRBV7-9 and TRBJ1-2, with a weak D call TRBD1 (6 bases). Germline V gene lookup returns CDR1 SEHNR and CDR2 FQNEAQ (reference sequence). V lost 5 bases and J lost 8, with 12 bases in between. The CDR3 loop spans 12 amino acids. The CDR3 region is CASSPGQRGYTF. In DNA form, the CDR3 reads TGTGCCAGCAGCCCCGGACAGAGGGGCTACACCTTC.

The chain links TRBV12-5 to TRBJ2-7, with 7 bases matching TRBD2. The CDR3 spans 18 residues. Per the germline V gene, CDR1 is LGHNT and CDR2 is FRNRAP. V shed 1 base and J 2 bases; nucleotides not matched to a gene: 14. The DNA for the CDR3 is TGTGCTAGTGGTTTGGCCAGGATGGGGGGGGAGACTACCTACGAGCAGTACTTC. Amino acid sequence: CASGLARMGGETTYEQYF. Complete variable domain (other parts from reference TRBV12-5 and TRBJ2-7): DARVTQTPRHKVTEMGQEVTMRCQPILGHNTVFWYRQTMMQGLELLAYFRNRAPLDDSGMPKDRFSAEMPDATLATLKIQPSEPRDSAVYFCASGLARMGGETTYEQYFGPGTRLTVT.

This chain connects TRBV5-5 to TRBJ2-3; 7 bases match TRBD1. The germline V gene encodes CDR1 SGHKS and CDR2 YYEKEE (reference sequence). Trimming took 0 bases from V and 0 from J; bases not matched to a gene: 4. CDR3 length equals 16 residues. DNA for the CDR3: TGTGCCAGCAGCTTGGGCCGACAGGGTAGCACAGATACGCAGTATTTT. Protein product: CASSLGRQGSTDTQYF.

The chain couples TRBV30 to TRBJ2-3, with a possible D match to TRBD2 (6 bases). Trimming removed 2 bases at V and 7 bases at J, with 10 bases between. CDR1 and CDR2 (germline): GTSNPN, SVGIG (reference sequence). The CDR3 has 12 amino acids. CDR3 sequence: CAWSILAYTQYF. For the CDR3, the DNA is TGTGCCTGGAGTATTCTAGCGTATACGCAGTATTTT.

This clone has a handful of counts. V usage is TRBV7-2 and J usage is TRBJ1-1; D is perhaps TRBD1 (5 bases). This CDR3 has 15 amino acids. Deletions cut 5 bases from V and 11 bases from J, with 24 bases between. Germline CDR1 is SGHTA and CDR2 is FQGNSA. CDR3 region: CASSTNSMGRREAFF. The CDR3 DNA is TGTGCCAGCAGCACAAACTCCATGGGACGGAGGGAGGCTTTCTTT.

This clone was observed a single time. This sequence joins TRBV3-1 (or the pseudogene TRBV3-2) and TRBJ2-2; TRBD1 is a possible D gene (6 bases). Deletions cut 3 bases from V and 6 bases from J, with 14 bases between. The germline V gene encodes CDR1 LGHDT and CDR2 YNNKEL (reference sequence). This CDR3 is built from 15 residues. The CDR3 DNA sequence: TGTGCCAGCAGCCAGAGACTACAGGGTCCCGGGGAGCTGTTTTTT. It codes for CASSQRLQGPGELFF.

The V gene is TRBV12-3 or TRBV12-4, the J gene TRBJ1-1, with a weak D call TRBD1 (5 bases). This CDR3 has 13 residues. Trimming removed 3 bases from V and 5 bases from J, with 10 bases in between. CDR3 coding DNA: TGTGCCAGCAGTTTCGTCAGGGAAACTGAAGCTTTCTTT. It is translated as CASSFVRETEAFF.

This chain links TRBV12-5 with TRBJ1-6; D is uncertain. There are 14 residues in the CDR3. V lost 6 bases and J lost 0, with 6 bases in between. Germline V lookup: CDR1 LGHNT, CDR2 FRNRAP. DNA of the CDR3: TGTGCTAGTGGGAGGAGCTCCTATAATTCACCCCTCCACTTT. It yields the protein CASGRSSYNSPLHF.

The chain combines TRBV30 with TRBJ1-1; 8 nucleotides line up with TRBD1. The CDR3 runs 14 residues. Germline V gene data show CDR1 as GTSNPN and CDR2 as SVGIG (reference sequence). V was clipped by 1 base and J by 6 bases; unmatched bases: 7. The CDR3 is CAWSGGQGAPEAFF. CDR3 nucleotides: TGTGCCTGGAGTGGAGGACAGGGTGCCCCTGAAGCTTTCTTT. Looking up the rest from reference TRBV30 and TRBJ1-1 gives the full variable domain: SQTIHQWPATLVQPVGSPLSLECTVEGTSNPNLYWYRQAAGRGLQLLFYSVGIGQISSEVPQNLSASRPQDRQFILSSKKLLLSDSGFYLCAWSGGQGAPEAFFGQGTRLTVV.

V gene TRBV6-5 combines with J gene TRBJ1-1, with D possibly being TRBD1 (5 bases). Germline CDR1 and CDR2: MNHEY and SVGAGI. Trimming shortened V by 6 bases and J by 6 bases, and 11 bases separated the two germline ends. The CDR3 runs 12 residues. In nucleotides, the CDR3 is TGTGCCAGCAGGGACACCACCCCTGAAGCTTTCTTT. This codes for CASRDTTPEAFF.

V and J are TRBV10-3 and TRBJ1-3, with 12 bases aligning to TRBD1. The CDR3 totals 13 residues. Germline values: CDR1 ENHRY, CDR2 SYGVKD. Losses at the gene ends were 6 bases for V and 8 bases for J; bases not matched to a gene: 2. CDR3 sequence: CAIRGQGAYTIYF. The CDR3 DNA reads TGTGCCATCAGGGGACAGGGGGCATACACCATATATTTT.

The gene calls are TRBV6-4 and TRBJ1-5; no reliable D call. Trimming shortened V by 3 bases and J by 6 bases, and 12 bases separated the two germline ends. Germline values: CDR1 MRHNA, CDR2 SNTAGT. The CDR3 is 14 residues long. The CDR3 DNA reads TGTGCCAGCAGTGAGTCTCCGGGGAGTCAGCCCCAGCATTTT. It translates to CASSESPGSQPQHF.

The rearrangement joins TRBV5-4 to TRBJ2-1; tentatively, D is TRBD2 (5 bases). CDR1 is SGHNT and CDR2 is YYREEE in the germline V gene (reference sequence). Deletions cut 6 bases from V and 7 bases from J, with 20 bases between. This CDR3 contains 15 residues. The CDR3 DNA is TGTGCCAGCACTCCCGCCGGAGGCGCGAGAAATGAGCAGTTCTTC. This codes for CASTPAGGARNEQFF. Looking up the rest from reference TRBV5-4 and TRBJ2-1 gives the full variable domain: ETGVTQSPTHLIKTRGQQVTLRCSSQSGHNTVSWYQQALGQGPQFIFQYYREEENGRGNFPPRFSGLQFPNYSSELNVNALELDDSALYLCASTPAGGARNEQFFGPGTRLTVL.

As concerns this clone: Other DNA sequences within the sample encode an identical CDR3. The genes are TRBV20-1 and TRBJ2-5; D is unclear. Germline loops: CDR1 DFQATT, CDR2 SNEGSKA (reference sequence). V shed 1 base and J shed 4 bases, with 4 bases lying between them. The CDR3 totals 11 residues. The DNA of the CDR3 is TGCAGTGCTAGAGCGAGAGAGACCCAGTACTTC. It specifies CSARARETQYF.

The chain links TRBV3-1 (or the pseudogene TRBV3-2) to TRBJ2-2; 9 nucleotides line up with TRBD1. V was clipped by 3 bases and J by 0 bases; unmatched bases: 2. The CDR3 totals 16 residues. CDR1 and CDR2 (germline): LGHDT, YNNKEL (reference sequence). The CDR3 loop reads CASSQGQGTNTGELFF. The CDR3 DNA is TGTGCCAGCAGCCAGGGACAGGGAACGAACACCGGGGAGCTGTTTTTT.

The chain uses TRBV11-2 and TRBJ1-2; TRBD1 matches at 9 bases. The CDR3 spans 16 residues. V was clipped by 5 bases and J by 3 bases; unmatched bases: 10. Germline CDR1 and CDR2: SGHAT and FQNNGV. In DNA, the CDR3 is TGTGCCAGCAGCCGTACCGGGACAGGGACCGACTATGGCTACACCTTC. Protein sequence: CASSRTGTGTDYGYTF.

This clone was picked up a small number of times. The rearrangement links TRBV15 to TRBJ1-2; D uncertain. Germline CDR1 LNHNV, CDR2 YYDKDF (reference sequence). The CDR3 covers 12 residues. V was trimmed by 2 bases and J by 8 bases, leaving 9 bases between them. The CDR3 spells CATSRRRAGYTF. The CDR3 DNA reads as TGTGCCACCAGCAGACGAAGAGCGGGCTACACCTTC. The complete variable domain, with remaining parts taken from reference TRBV15 and TRBJ1-2, reads DAMVIQNPRYQVTQFGKPVTLSCSQTLNHNVMYWYQQKSSQAPKLLFHYYDKDFNNEADTPDNFQSRRPNTSFCFLDIRSPGLGDTAMYLCATSRRRAGYTFGSGTRLTVV.

V gene TRBV7-8 combines with J gene TRBJ1-1; no definite D call. Per the germline V gene, CDR1 is SGHVS and CDR2 is FQNEAQ. This CDR3 is built from 12 residues. Trimming pared 5 bases from V and 5 bases from J, leaving 9 bases between. CDR3 DNA: TGTGCCAGCAGCACCTCCGGGACTGAAGCTTTCTTT. It is translated as CASSTSGTEAFF.

CDR3 DNA: TGTGCCAGCAGTCTACAAGACACAGGGGGGGGTGGCTACACCTTC. It translates to CASSLQDTGGGGYTF. The gene calls are TRBV6-6 and TRBJ1-2; 8 bases align to TRBD1. Germline CDR1 MNHNY, CDR2 SVGAGI (reference sequence). V was clipped by 5 bases and J by 7 bases; unmatched bases: 12. The CDR3 spans 15 residues.

The V and J genes are TRBV2 and TRBJ1-2, with D perhaps matching TRBD1 (6 bases). There are 14 residues in the CDR3. Per germline, CDR1 SNHLY and CDR2 FYNNEI. The V and J ends lost 5 bases and 0 bases respectively, with 10 bases between them. For the CDR3, the DNA is TGTGCCAGCAGTCAACAGGGAACTAACTATGGCTACACCTTC. Protein: CASSQQGTNYGYTF. Full variable domain (outside the CDR3, taken from reference TRBV2 and TRBJ1-2): EPEVTQTPSHQVTQMGQEVILRCVPISNHLYFYWYRQILGQKVEFLVSFYNNEISEKSEIFDDQFSVERPDGSNFTLKIRSTKLEDSAMYFCASSQQGTNYGYTFGSGTRLTVV.

This chain uses TRBV28 with TRBJ1-1; 7 nucleotides align to TRBD1. The CDR3 has 15 residues. The germline gives CDR1 MDHEN, CDR2 SYDVKM. Trimming removed 5 bases from V and 4 bases from J; junction bases left unmatched: 10. The CDR3 DNA reads as TGTGCCAGCAGTCCGGAAGGGACAGAAGGCACTGAAGCTTTCTTT. This codes for CASSPEGTEGTEAFF.

This clone was seen only once. The CDR3 sequence is CASSFGYFEGSETQYF. The CDR3 DNA is TGCGCCAGCAGCTTTGGATATTTCGAGGGATCGGAGACCCAGTACTTC. The rearrangement joins TRBV5-1 to TRBJ2-5; possible D gene TRBD2, 5 bases. This CDR3 region has 16 residues. The germline V and J ends were trimmed by 2 bases and 5 bases, with 19 bases remaining between them. Germline V gene sequence: CDR1 SGHRS, CDR2 YFSETQ.

V and J are TRBV30 and TRBJ1-6, with D perhaps matching TRBD1 (6 bases). The germline gives CDR1 GTSNPN, CDR2 SVGIG (reference sequence). CDR3 length: 16 residues. V dropped 1 base and J dropped 8 bases, with 18 bases sitting between them. The CDR3 DNA is TGTGCCTGGAGTGCAACCCTAGGGGGGGACTATTCACCCCTCCACTTT. Its translation is CAWSATLGGDYSPLHF.